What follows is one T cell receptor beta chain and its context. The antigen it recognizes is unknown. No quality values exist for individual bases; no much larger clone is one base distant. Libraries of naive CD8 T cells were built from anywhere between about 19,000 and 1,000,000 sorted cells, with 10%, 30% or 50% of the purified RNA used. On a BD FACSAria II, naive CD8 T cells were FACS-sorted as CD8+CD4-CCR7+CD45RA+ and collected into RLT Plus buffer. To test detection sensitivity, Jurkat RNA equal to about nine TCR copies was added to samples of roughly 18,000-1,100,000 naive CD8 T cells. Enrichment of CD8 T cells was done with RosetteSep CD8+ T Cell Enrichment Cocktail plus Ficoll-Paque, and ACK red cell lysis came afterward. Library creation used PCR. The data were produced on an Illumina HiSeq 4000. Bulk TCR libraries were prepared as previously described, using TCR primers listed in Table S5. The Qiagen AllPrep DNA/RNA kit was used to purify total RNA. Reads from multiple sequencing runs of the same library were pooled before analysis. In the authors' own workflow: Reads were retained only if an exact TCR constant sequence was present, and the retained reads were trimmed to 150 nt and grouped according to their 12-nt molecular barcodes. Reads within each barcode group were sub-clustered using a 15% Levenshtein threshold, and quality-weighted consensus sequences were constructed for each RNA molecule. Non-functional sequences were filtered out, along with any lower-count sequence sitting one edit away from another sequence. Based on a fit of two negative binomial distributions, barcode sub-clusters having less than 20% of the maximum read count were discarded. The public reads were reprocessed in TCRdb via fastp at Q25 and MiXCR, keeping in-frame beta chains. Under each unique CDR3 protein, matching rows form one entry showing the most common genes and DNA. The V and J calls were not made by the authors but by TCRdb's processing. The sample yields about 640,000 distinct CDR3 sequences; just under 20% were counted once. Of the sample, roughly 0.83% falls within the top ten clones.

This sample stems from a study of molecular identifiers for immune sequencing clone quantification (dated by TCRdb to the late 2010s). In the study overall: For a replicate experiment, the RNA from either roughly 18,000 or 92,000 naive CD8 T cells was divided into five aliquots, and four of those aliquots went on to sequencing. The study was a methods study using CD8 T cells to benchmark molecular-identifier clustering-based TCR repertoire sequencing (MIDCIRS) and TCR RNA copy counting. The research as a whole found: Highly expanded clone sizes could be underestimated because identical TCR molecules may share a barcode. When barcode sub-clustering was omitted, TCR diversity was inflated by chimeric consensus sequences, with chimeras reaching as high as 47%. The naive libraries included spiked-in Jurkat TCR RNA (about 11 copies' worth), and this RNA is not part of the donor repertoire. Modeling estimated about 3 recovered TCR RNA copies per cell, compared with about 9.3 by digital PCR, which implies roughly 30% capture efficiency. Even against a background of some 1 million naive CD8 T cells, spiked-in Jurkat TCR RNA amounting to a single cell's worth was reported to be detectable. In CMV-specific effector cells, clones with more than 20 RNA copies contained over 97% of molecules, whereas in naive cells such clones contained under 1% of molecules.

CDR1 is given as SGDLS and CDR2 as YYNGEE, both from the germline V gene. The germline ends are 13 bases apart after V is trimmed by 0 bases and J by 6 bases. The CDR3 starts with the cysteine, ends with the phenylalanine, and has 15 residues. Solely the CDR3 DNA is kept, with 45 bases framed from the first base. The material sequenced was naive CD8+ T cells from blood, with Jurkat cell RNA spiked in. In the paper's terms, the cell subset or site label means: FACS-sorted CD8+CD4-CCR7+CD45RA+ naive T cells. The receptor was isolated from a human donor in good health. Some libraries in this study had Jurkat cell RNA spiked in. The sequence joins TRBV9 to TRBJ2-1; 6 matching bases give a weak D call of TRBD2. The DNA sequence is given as TGTGCCAGCAGCGTAGGTGGCGGGACGTCCAATGAGCAGTTCTTC. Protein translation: CASSVGGGTSNEQFF.